The 30 T cell receptor beta chains below were found in one sample sequenced in a study of blood T cell repertoires in COVID-19. Measured with immunoSEQ multiplex PCR; TCRdb has only the in-frame clones, and not every one. The sample lists almost 35,000 clones, 88% seen once, with 13% to 15% in the top ten. Sequenced: peripheral blood. These TCRs come from a man aged 60-69 years with active COVID-19.

V is TRBV5-6 and J is TRBJ2-2, with 9 bases identical to TRBD1. The V gene's germline CDR1 is SGHDT and CDR2 YYEEEE. The CDR3 contains 15 residues. V dropped 2 bases and J dropped 5; count of bases not matched to a gene: 4. The CDR3: CASSFRTGETGELFF. Here the CDR3 DNA reads TGTGCCAGCAGCTTCCGGACAGGGGAAACCGGGGAGCTGTTTTTT.

The chain uses TRBV15 and TRBJ2-3; 9 nucleotides line up with TRBD2. The germline V gene has CDR1 LNHNV and CDR2 YYDKDF (reference sequence). J gave up 4 bases and V 6 bases, and 5 bases lay outside the gene matches. The CDR3 covers 14 residues. CDR3 amino acids: CATRGGRAADTQYF. The CDR3 DNA reads TGTGCCACCAGGGGCGGGAGGGCCGCAGATACGCAGTATTTT.

The chain couples TRBV6-6 to TRBJ2-1; the match to TRBD2 covers 14 bases. V lost 5 bases, J lost 2 bases, and 14 bases stayed unmatched. Germline V lookup: CDR1 MNHNY, CDR2 SVGAGI (reference sequence). The CDR3 has 20 residues. The CDR3 nucleotides read TGTGCCAGCAGTCCATACAGGGGGACTAGCGGGAGAGGGACCTACAATGAGCAGTTCTTC. Its translation: CASSPYRGTSGRGTYNEQFF.

The J gene is TRBJ2-7, the V gene TRBV7-7; D possibly corresponds to TRBD1 (6 bases). Germline assignment: CDR1 SSHAT and CDR2 FNYEAQ (reference sequence). This CDR3 spans 15 amino acids. V lost 2 bases and J 3 bases, leaving 14 bases between the germline ends. The CDR3 DNA reads TGTGCCAGCAGCTTACGATACGGACAGAACTACGAGCAGTACTTC. Encoded protein: CASSLRYGQNYEQYF.

The rearrangement uses TRBV12-1 and TRBJ2-2; TRBD1, the D gene given by the table, was not confirmed from the DNA. TRBV12-1 is recorded as a pseudogene. The CDR3 is made up of 12 amino acids. For the CDR3, the DNA is TGTGCCAGCCAGGGGTACACCGGGGAGCTGTTTTTT. It is translated as CASQGYTGELFF.

This clone was picked up a small number of times. V gene TRBV11-3 combines with J gene TRBJ2-5; tentative D call: TRBD2 (6 bases). CDR1 and CDR2 from the germline V gene are SGHNT and YENEEA. V lost 1 base to trimming and J lost 1 base, with 19 bases between them. The CDR3 sequence is 18 residues long. The chain's CDR3 is CASSLGVLAGSSQETQYF. The CDR3 coding sequence is TGTGCCAGCAGCTTAGGGGTTCTGGCGGGATCGTCCCAAGAGACCCAGTACTTC. The full variable domain, in which reference TRBV11-3 and TRBJ2-5 provide the parts outside the CDR3, is EAGVVQSPRYKIIEKKQPVAFWCNPISGHNTLYWYLQNLGQGPELLIRYENEEAVDDSQLPKDRFSAERLKGVDSTLKIQPAELGDSAVYLCASSLGVLAGSSQETQYFGPGTRLLVL.

The chain recombines TRBV11-1 with TRBJ1-1; maybe TRBD1 (6 bases). V lost 5 bases and J lost 4, with 11 bases in between. Germline V gene lookup returns CDR1 SGHAT and CDR2 FQDESV (reference sequence). The CDR3 length is 13 residues. CDR3 DNA: TGTGCCAGCAGCCCCACAGGGTTCACTGAAGCTTTCTTT. Translation: CASSPTGFTEAFF.

V and J are TRBV7-9 and TRBJ2-3; the D gene is possibly TRBD2 (7 bases). V was pared by 5 bases and J by 0 bases, with 12 bases between. CDR1 SEHNR and CDR2 FQNEAQ come from the germline V gene (reference sequence). CDR3 size: 15 residues. Written as DNA, the CDR3 is TGTGCCAGCAGCACAGGGACTACTAGCACAGATACGCAGTATTTT. Its translation: CASSTGTTSTDTQYF.

The rearrangement joins TRBV18 to TRBJ1-1; D might be TRBD1 (6 bases). V was clipped by 3 bases and J by 6 bases, with 14 bases between them. CDR3 length equals 14 residues. Germline lookup yields CDR1 KGHSH and CDR2 LQKENI. The CDR3 region has the DNA TGTGCCAGCTCACCTCCCGACAGGAAGTCTGAAGCTTTCTTT. Protein: CASSPPDRKSEAFF. The variable domain in full, completed from reference TRBV18 and TRBJ1-1, reads NAGVMQNPRHLVRRRGQEARLRCSPMKGHSHVYWYRQLPEEGLKFMVYLQKENIIDESGMPKERFSAEFPKEGPSILRIQQVVRGDSAAYFCASSPPDRKSEAFFGQGTRLTVV.

The rearrangement links TRBV5-1 to TRBJ2-1; 7 bases agree with TRBD2. V trimming: 1 base; J trimming: 0 bases; junction bases outside the gene matches: 4. The CDR3 totals 16 residues. CDR1 and CDR2 (germline): SGHRS, YFSETQ. In DNA, the CDR3 is TGCGCCAGCAGCTTGCGAGCGGGAAGCTCCTACAATGAGCAGTTCTTC. Encoded protein: CASSLRAGSSYNEQFF.

The chain carries TRBV7-9 and TRBJ2-7; a weak D match, TRBD2 (6 bases). The V gene lost 5 bases and the J gene lost 1 base, with 12 bases spanning the gap. Germline-derived CDR1 and CDR2 are SEHNR and FQNEAQ (reference sequence). The CDR3 totals 14 residues. The CDR3 sequence: CASSNPAGSYEQYF. CDR3 DNA: TGTGCCAGCAGCAACCCGGCGGGATCCTACGAGCAGTACTTC.

The V and J genes are TRBV29-1 and TRBJ2-3; D ambiguous. CDR3 length equals 12 residues. Germline CDR1 SQVTM, CDR2 ANQGSEA. With 8 bases removed from V and 0 bases from J, the gap between germline ends came to 9 bases. Here the CDR3 DNA reads TGCAGCTCCCATTCCAGCACAGATACGCAGTATTTT. It codes for CSSHSSTDTQYF.

The V gene is TRBV5-1, the J gene TRBJ2-1; maybe TRBD2 (6 bases). The germline V and J ends were trimmed by 0 bases and 2 bases, with 18 bases remaining between them. Germline values: CDR1 SGHRS, CDR2 YFSETQ. The CDR3 runs 18 residues. CDR3 loop: CASSLGGGTRAPYNEQFF. The CDR3 DNA sequence: TGCGCCAGCAGCTTGGGTGGAGGGACCAGGGCCCCCTACAATGAGCAGTTCTTC.

The chain combines TRBV19 with TRBJ2-7; perhaps TRBD2 as D (5 bases). In germline, CDR1 is LNHDA, CDR2 SQIVND (reference sequence). Trimming cost V 3 bases and J 9 bases, with 15 bases left between them. This CDR3 comprises 13 residues. The CDR3 sequence: CASSILAGGRQYF. As DNA, the CDR3 is TGTGCCAGTAGTATTTTGGCGGGCGGTCGGCAGTACTTC. The full variable domain, rest sourced from reference TRBV19 and TRBJ2-7, is DGGITQSPKYLFRKEGQNVTLSCEQNLNHDAMYWYRQDPGQGLRLIYYSQIVNDFQKGDIAEGYSVSREKKESFPLTVTSAQKNPTAFYLCASSILAGGRQYFGPGTRLTVT.

CDR3 amino acids: CASSKEDANTGELFF. The CDR3 DNA reads as TGCGCCAGCAGCAAGGAGGACGCGAACACCGGGGAGCTGTTTTTT. The V call is TRBV5-1, the J call TRBJ2-2, with TRBD2 as a possible D gene (5 bases). The CDR3 has 15 residues. With 4 bases removed from V and 0 bases from J, the gap between germline ends came to 10 bases. The germline CDR1 and CDR2 sequences are SGHRS and YFSETQ.

In DNA, the CDR3 is TGTGCCAGCAGTTACTCCCAAAAACAGGGGGCCTACGAGCAGTACTTC. Its protein is CASSYSQKQGAYEQYF. This chain links TRBV6-5 with TRBJ2-7; 8 positions match TRBD1. Per the germline V gene, CDR1 is MNHEY and CDR2 is SVGAGI. This CDR3 is built from 16 residues. The junction had 6 bases not matched to a gene; V was cut back by 0 bases and J by 2 bases.

This chain connects TRBV18 to TRBJ2-7; no clear D. The ends were cut back, 1 base at V and 0 bases at J, with 19 bases in the middle. CDR3 size: 18 residues. Germline values: CDR1 KGHSH, CDR2 LQKENI. CDR3 protein: CASSPLPLTDRFSYEQYF. CDR3 in DNA: TGTGCCAGCTCACCACTTCCCCTCACAGACCGCTTCTCCTACGAGCAGTACTTC. Using reference TRBV18 and TRBJ2-7 for the parts outside the CDR3, the full variable domain is NAGVMQNPRHLVRRRGQEARLRCSPMKGHSHVYWYRQLPEEGLKFMVYLQKENIIDESGMPKERFSAEFPKEGPSILRIQQVVRGDSAAYFCASSPLPLTDRFSYEQYFGPGTRLTVT.

The chain joins TRBV7-9 to TRBJ2-3, with D perhaps matching TRBD2 (5 bases). The CDR3 contains 15 residues. Trimming stripped 5 bases from V and 6 bases from J, with 18 bases between. Germline values: CDR1 SEHNR, CDR2 FQNEAQ (reference sequence). The CDR3 loop reads CASSPVGNPEDTQYF. For the CDR3, the DNA is TGTGCCAGCAGCCCGGTCGGGAATCCCGAGGATACGCAGTATTTT.

The chain recombines TRBV2 with TRBJ2-5, with D possibly being TRBD2 (6 bases). The CDR3 totals 16 residues. V shed 11 bases and J shed 3 bases, with 25 bases lying between them. The V gene's germline CDR1 is SNHLY and CDR2 FYNNEI. The CDR3: CASAVWASVLKETQYF. Here the CDR3 DNA reads TGTGCCTCAGCAGTCTGGGCTAGCGTTTTGAAAGAGACCCAGTACTTC.

J is TRBJ2-7 and V is TRBV6-5; 10 bases match TRBD1. The CDR3 sequence is 14 residues long. Per germline, CDR1 MNHEY and CDR2 SVGAGI. The junction had 4 bases not matched to a gene; V was cut back by 6 bases and J by 2 bases. In nucleotides, the CDR3 is TGTGCCAGCAGCAGACAGGGGGCGGCCTACGAGCAGTACTTC. It encodes CASSRQGAAYEQYF.

The V gene is TRBV6-5, the J gene TRBJ1-2; D ambiguous. Germline-derived CDR1 and CDR2 are MNHEY and SVGAGI. The germline V and J ends were trimmed by 6 bases and 4 bases, with 12 bases remaining between them. The CDR3 runs to 13 residues. The CDR3 is CASSFAFSYGYTF. CDR3 nucleotides: TGTGCCAGCAGCTTCGCCTTCAGCTATGGCTACACCTTC.

The chain employs TRBV7-9 and TRBJ2-5; D remains ambiguous. Trimming took 0 bases from V and 4 from J, leaving 9 bases between them. The CDR3 is 14 amino acids. CDR1 SEHNR and CDR2 FQNEAQ come from the germline V gene (reference sequence). In nucleotides, the CDR3 is TGTGCCAGCAGCTTAGCGGTCGGTGGAGAGACCCAGTACTTC. It is translated as CASSLAVGGETQYF.

In the case of this clone: The junction departs from germline at one end; a sequencing error may be responsible. The chain carries TRBV7-6 and TRBJ2-7; weak D call: TRBD1 (5 bases). Germline-derived CDR1 and CDR2 are SGHVS and FNYEAQ. This CDR3 has 14 residues. This chain's CDR3 is CASSLGQGSNEQYF. The DNA for the CDR3 is TGTGCCAGCAGCTTAGGGCAGGGCTCCAACGAGCAGTACTTC.

This chain uses TRBV25-1 with TRBJ1-2; 9 bases agree with TRBD1. CDR3 size: 14 residues. Per germline, CDR1 MGHDK and CDR2 SYGVNS. With V trimmed by 2 bases and J by 8 bases, 6 bases remained unmatched. CDR3 protein: CASSEPGTGKGYTF. The CDR3 DNA is TGTGCCAGCAGTGAACCCGGGACAGGGAAAGGCTACACCTTC.

The V call is TRBV11-2, the J call TRBJ1-5; 9 positions match TRBD1. CDR1 and CDR2 from the germline V gene are SGHAT and FQNNGV. The V segment lost 5 bases and the J segment 3 bases; nucleotides outside the gene matches: 8. The CDR3 has 16 amino acids. The chain's CDR3 is CASSPRTGALNQPQHF. The CDR3 coding sequence is TGTGCCAGCAGCCCGAGGACAGGGGCCCTCAATCAGCCCCAGCATTTT.

The chain links TRBV14 to TRBJ1-6; 9 nucleotides line up with TRBD1. V trimming: 0 bases; J trimming: 10 bases; junction bases outside the gene matches: 4. Germline CDR1 reads SGHDN; CDR2 reads FVKESK. The CDR3 spans 15 residues. CDR3 DNA sequence: TGTGCCAGCAGCCAAGACACAGGGGGCTGGTCACCCCTCCACTTT. Translating it yields CASSQDTGGWSPLHF.

In its sample, this clone was seen a few times. The chain combines TRBV29-1 with TRBJ2-7, with TRBD1 matching over 7 bases. The V gene end was trimmed by 7 bases and the J gene end by 5 bases; junction bases not matched to a gene: 8. The CDR3 covers 12 residues. Germline loops: CDR1 SQVTM, CDR2 ANQGSEA. CDR3 protein: CSARQGNNEQYF. CDR3 coding DNA: TGCAGCGCGCGACAGGGAAACAACGAGCAGTACTTC.

This clone was counted a few times. The V and J genes are TRBV24-1 and TRBJ2-1; D is uncertain. The CDR3 is 18 residues long. V was cut by 3 bases and J by 0 bases, with 17 bases left in between. Germline CDR1 and CDR2: KGHDR and SFDVKD. CDR3 in DNA: TGTGCCACCAGTGATCCCCGGCGGAGTGCGAACTCCTACAATGAGCAGTTCTTC. Residues: CATSDPRRSANSYNEQFF.

The V gene is TRBV7-9, the J gene TRBJ2-7; TRBD1 agrees at 9 bases. With 8 bases clipped from V and 5 bases from J, the junction kept 7 bases outside the gene matches. Germline-derived CDR1 and CDR2 are SEHNR and FQNEAQ (reference sequence). CDR3 length: 13 amino acids. The CDR3 protein is CASGRDRADEQYF. The CDR3 bases are TGTGCCAGCGGGCGGGACAGGGCCGACGAGCAGTACTTC.

V is TRBV18 and J is TRBJ2-7, with TRBD2 identical over 11 bases. Trimming removed 4 bases from V and 3 bases from J; junction bases left unmatched: 5. CDR1 and CDR2 (germline): KGHSH, LQKENI. CDR3 length equals 15 residues. DNA of the CDR3: TGTGCCAGCTCACTCGCGACTAGCGGGGACTACGAGCAGTACTTC. Translation: CASSLATSGDYEQYF. The whole variable domain, remainder taken from reference TRBV18 and TRBJ2-7, is NAGVMQNPRHLVRRRGQEARLRCSPMKGHSHVYWYRQLPEEGLKFMVYLQKENIIDESGMPKERFSAEFPKEGPSILRIQQVVRGDSAAYFCASSLATSGDYEQYFGPGTRLTVT.